The 2 T cell receptor beta chains below were found in one sample sequenced in a study of shared clonotypes between healthy human individuals. Terminally differentiated effector memory CD45RA+ cells were left out of the naive CD8 fraction, which was CD45RO-negative and positively selected for CCR7. Profiling relied on immunoSEQ multiplex PCR, and the TCRdb table lists in-frame clones only, not all of them. The sample carries around 600,000 clones, approximately 95% recorded once. Sequencing was performed on naive CD8+ T cells sorted from blood. These receptors came from a woman younger than 45 in good health.

The V call is TRBV28, the J call TRBJ2-7; D possibly corresponds to TRBD1 (5 bases). The CDR3 has 13 amino acids. Deletions cut 3 bases from V and 5 bases from J, with 11 bases between. The germline V gene encodes CDR1 MDHEN and CDR2 SYDVKM. CDR3 loop: CASSFQGSHEQYF. DNA of the CDR3: TGTGCCAGCAGTTTTCAGGGTTCTCACGAGCAGTACTTC.

The V call is TRBV27, the J call TRBJ2-1; D call uncertain. V gave up 3 bases and J gave up 8 bases, with 11 bases separating them. CDR3 length: 13 residues. Germline CDR1 and CDR2: MNHEY and SMNVEV (reference sequence). The CDR3 DNA is TGTGCCAGCAGTTTCGGGCCCGTCGATGAGCAGTTCTTC. Protein product: CASSFGPVDEQFF.